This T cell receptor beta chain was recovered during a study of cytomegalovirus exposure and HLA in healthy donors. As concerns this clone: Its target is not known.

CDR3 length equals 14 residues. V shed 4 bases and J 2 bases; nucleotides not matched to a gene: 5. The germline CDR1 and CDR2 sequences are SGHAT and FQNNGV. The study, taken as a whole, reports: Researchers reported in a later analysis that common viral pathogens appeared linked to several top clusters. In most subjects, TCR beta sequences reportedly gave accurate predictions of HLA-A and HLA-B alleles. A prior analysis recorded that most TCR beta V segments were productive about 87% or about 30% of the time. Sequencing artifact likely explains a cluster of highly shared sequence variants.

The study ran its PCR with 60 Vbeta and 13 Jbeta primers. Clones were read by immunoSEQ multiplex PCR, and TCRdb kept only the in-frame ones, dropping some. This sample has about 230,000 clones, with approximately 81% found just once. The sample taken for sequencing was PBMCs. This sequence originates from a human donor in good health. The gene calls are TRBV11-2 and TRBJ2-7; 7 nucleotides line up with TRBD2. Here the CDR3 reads CASSSTGRPYEQYF. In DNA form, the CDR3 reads TGTGCCAGCAGCTCGACCGGGAGGCCCTACGAGCAGTACTTC.